The rows below give T cell receptor beta chains drawn from one sample of a study of blood T cell repertoires in COVID-19. Repertoires were generated with immunoSEQ multiplex PCR, while TCRdb's copy carries only in-frame clones and drops some. In the table there are 50,000 to 65,000 clones, 65% to 85% of which are singletons. The sequenced sample consisted of peripheral blood. The receptors were gathered from a human donor in a cohort sampled during active COVID-19. Each CDR3 is given with its conserved first and last residue. The D gene is left open where the match is weak. For some rows the clone size is stated as once, few or many, or as a class when expanded; others skip it.

D,size,V,J,CDR3,DNA
TRBD1,few,TRBV19,TRBJ2-7,CASSPGTGTYEQYF,TGTGCCAGTAGTCCCGGGACAGGAACCTACGAGCAGTACTTC
.,.,TRBV3-1/TRBV3-2,TRBJ2-5,CASSSRIRLRQETQYF,TGTGCCAGCAGCTCCCGAATTAGACTCCGACAAGAGACCCAGTACTTC
TRBD1,few,TRBV11-2,TRBJ2-5,CASSPRDRGQTQYF,TGTGCCAGCAGCCCCCGGGACAGGGGTCAGACCCAGTACTTC
TRBD1,.,TRBV11-2,TRBJ1-2,CASSLDLVGTGRVGDGYTF,TGTGCCAGCAGCTTAGATCTTGTTGGGACAGGGAGAGTTGGCGATGGCTACACCTTC
.,.,TRBV11-2,TRBJ1-1,CASSLTWNTEAFF,TGTGCCAGCAGCTTGACTTGGAACACTGAAGCTTTCTTT
.,.,TRBV5-4,TRBJ2-1,CASSWGALQSSYNEQFF,TGTGCCAGCAGCTGGGGAGCGCTACAGAGCTCCTACAATGAGCAGTTCTTC
.,.,TRBV28,TRBJ1-2,CASSPPNRSNYGYTF,TGTGCCAGCAGTCCCCCAAACCGGAGTAACTATGGCTACACCTTC
.,.,TRBV4-1,TRBJ1-6,CASSRGGTNSPLHF,TGCGCCAGCAGCCGTGGAGGGACGAATTCACCCCTCCACTTT
TRBD1,few,TRBV2,TRBJ2-5,CASRDRGRETQYF,TGTGCCAGCCGGGACAGGGGGCGGGAGACCCAGTACTTC
TRBD2,.,TRBV5-1,TRBJ2-3,CASSLFLAGGGDTQYF,TGCGCCAGCAGCTTGTTTCTAGCGGGAGGTGGTGATACGCAGTATTTT
.,.,TRBV2,TRBJ2-5,CASTGVGETQYF,TGTGCCAGCACAGGGGTCGGGGAGACCCAGTACTTC
.,.,TRBV6-5,TRBJ1-2,CASSRGSSNYGYTF,TGTGCCAGCAGTCGCGGCTCATCTAACTATGGCTACACCTTC
TRBD1,.,TRBV11-2,TRBJ1-6,CASSLDRVRNSPLHF,TGTGCCAGCAGCCTCGACAGGGTCCGCAATTCACCCCTCCACTTT
TRBD1,.,TRBV27,TRBJ1-2,CASSFGQGNYGYTF,TGTGCCAGCAGTTTCGGACAGGGCAACTATGGCTACACCTTC
.,.,TRBV20-1,TRBJ2-1,CSASPSVEQFF,TGCAGTGCATCTCCTAGCGTTGAGCAGTTCTTC
.,.,TRBV12-5,TRBJ2-7,CASGLVTGSEQYF,TGTGCTAGTGGTTTGGTAACAGGTTCCGAGCAGTACTTC
.,.,TRBV30,TRBJ1-3,CAWSLPAGGSGNTIYF,TGTGCCTGGAGCCTGCCGGCCGGGGGCTCTGGAAACACCATATATTTT
TRBD2,once,TRBV11-2,TRBJ2-3,CASSVSSGGATDTQYF,TGTGCCAGCAGCGTCAGTAGCGGGGGGGCCACAGATACGCAGTATTTT
.,.,TRBV2,TRBJ2-5,CASTGPEETQYF,TGTGCCAGCACAGGGCCCGAAGAGACCCAGTACTTC
.,.,TRBV11-2,TRBJ2-1,CASSSEPSSGQFF,TGTGCCAGCAGCTCCGAACCGAGCTCTGGGCAGTTCTTC
TRBD1,.,TRBV20-1,TRBJ2-7,CSAPDREQYF,TGCAGTGCCCCGGACAGGGAGCAGTACTTC
.,.,TRBV6-5,TRBJ2-3,CASSRLGQITDTQYF,TGTGCCAGCAGCCGCCTAGGACAGATCACAGATACGCAGTATTTT
TRBD1,once,TRBV29-1,TRBJ1-2,CSAGTGGESGYTF,TGCAGCGCTGGGACAGGGGGCGAGTCTGGCTACACCTTC
TRBD2,once,TRBV9,TRBJ2-5,CASSGSGRPQETQYF,TGTGCCAGCAGCGGTAGCGGGAGGCCTCAAGAGACCCAGTACTTC
.,.,TRBV6-5,TRBJ2-6,CATSTRGTGANVLTF,TGTGCCACCTCGACCCGGGGTACCGGGGCCAACGTCCTGACTTTC
.,.,TRBV2,TRBJ2-5,CASSASSETQYF,TGTGCCAGCAGTGCCTCCAGTGAGACCCAGTACTTC
TRBD1,.,TRBV24-1,TRBJ2-3,CATSGGQGWPDTQYF,TGTGCCACCAGTGGGGGACAGGGTTGGCCAGATACGCAGTATTTT
TRBD2,.,TRBV7-2,TRBJ2-2,CASSLASRGVGTGELFF,TGTGCCAGCAGCTTAGCTTCGCGGGGGGTTGGCACCGGGGAGCTGTTTTTT
.,many,TRBV5-8,TRBJ1-5,CASSLQGFSNQPQHF,TGTGCCAGCAGCCTACAGGGATTTAGCAATCAGCCCCAGCATTTT
.,.,TRBV19,TRBJ2-2,CASSQRRTGELFF,TGTGCCAGTAGTCAGCGGCGCACCGGGGAGCTGTTTTTT
TRBD2,.,TRBV27,TRBJ2-7,CASSPNGLAGVGEQYF,TGTGCCAGCAGTCCGAACGGACTAGCGGGAGTAGGAGAGCAGTACTTC
.,.,TRBV5-1,TRBJ2-3,CASTRVPGTDTQYF,TGCGCCAGCACCCGGGTACCTGGCACAGATACGCAGTATTTT
TRBD1,.,TRBV5-1,TRBJ1-6,CASSQPGQGNSPLHF,TGCGCCAGCAGCCAGCCGGGACAGGGGAATTCACCCCTCCACTTT
.,.,TRBV11-2,TRBJ2-1,CASSPPGVDEQFF,TGTGCCAGCAGCCCGCCCGGGGTGGATGAGCAGTTCTTC
.,.,TRBV21-1,TRBJ2-7,CASREGHEQYF,TGTGCCAGCAGGGAGGGCCACGAGCAGTACTTC
.,.,TRBV5-1,TRBJ2-5,CASSMTSSQETQYF,TGCGCCAGCAGCATGACAAGTAGCCAAGAGACCCAGTACTTC
TRBD1,.,TRBV19,TRBJ1-1,CASSRQGVITEAFF,TGTGCCAGTAGTCGACAGGGGGTTATCACTGAAGCTTTCTTT
.,.,TRBV2,TRBJ2-3,CASSAGLTVDTQYF,TGTGCCAGCAGTGCGGGTCTCACCGTAGATACGCAGTATTTT
TRBD1,.,TRBV7-8,TRBJ1-4,CASSLGLQGGGEKLFF,TGTGCCAGCAGCTTGGGTCTTCAAGGGGGCGGTGAAAAACTGTTTTTT